This T cell receptor beta chain originates from a study of Tregs in tolerant kidney transplant recipients. As for this clone: The antigen is undetermined. The read is 3 residues too short to cover the CDR3 end, so that end is filled in from the germline J gene.

Recipients received nonmyeloablative bone marrow transplants from related graft donors, with transient mixed chimerism. Generated by immunoSEQ multiplex PCR, the TCRdb table keeps only in-frame clones and is missing some. Here the sample table reports approximately 30,000 clones. The length of the CDR3 is 17 residues. Trimming removed 5 bases from V and 4 bases from J, with 22 bases in between. Germline lookup yields CDR1 SGHVS and CDR2 FQNEAQ. General study points: For some patients, primers changed over time, blocking nucleotide-level comparison.

This chain uses TRBV7-8 with TRBJ2-3; D is undetermined. The source of this sequence is a human patient who received a combined kidney and bone marrow transplant. Some T cells may be graft donor cells. The sequences come from CD4+ T cells from blood (PBMCs), collected 24 months after the transplant. CDR3 residues: CASSPPFVRKGADTQYF. The covered CDR3 bases are TGTGCCAGCAGCCCTCCCTTTGTACGGAAGGGCGCAGATACG.